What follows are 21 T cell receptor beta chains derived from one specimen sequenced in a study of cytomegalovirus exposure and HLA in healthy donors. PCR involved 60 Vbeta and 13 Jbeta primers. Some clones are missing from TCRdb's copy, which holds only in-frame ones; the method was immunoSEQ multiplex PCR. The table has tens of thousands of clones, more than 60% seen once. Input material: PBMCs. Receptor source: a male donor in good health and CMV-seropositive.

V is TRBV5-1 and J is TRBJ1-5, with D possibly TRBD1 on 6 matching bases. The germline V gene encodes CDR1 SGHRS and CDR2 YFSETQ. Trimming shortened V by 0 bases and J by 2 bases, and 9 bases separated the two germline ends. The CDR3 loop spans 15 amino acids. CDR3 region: CASSLGQDGNQPQHF. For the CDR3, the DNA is TGCGCCAGCAGCTTGGGACAGGATGGCAATCAGCCCCAGCATTTT.

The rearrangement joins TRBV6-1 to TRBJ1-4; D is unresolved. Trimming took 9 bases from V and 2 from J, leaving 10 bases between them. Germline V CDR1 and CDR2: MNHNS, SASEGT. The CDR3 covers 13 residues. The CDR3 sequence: CASQLVTNEKLFF. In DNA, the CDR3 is TGTGCCAGTCAACTAGTGACTAATGAAAAACTGTTTTTT.

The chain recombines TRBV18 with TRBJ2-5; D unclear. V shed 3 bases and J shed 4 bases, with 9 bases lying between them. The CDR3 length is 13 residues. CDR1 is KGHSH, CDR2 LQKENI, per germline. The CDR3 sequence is CASSPLSSETQYF. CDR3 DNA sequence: TGTGCCAGCTCACCTCTAAGCTCAGAGACCCAGTACTTC. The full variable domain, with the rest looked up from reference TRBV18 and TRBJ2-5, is NAGVMQNPRHLVRRRGQEARLRCSPMKGHSHVYWYRQLPEEGLKFMVYLQKENIIDESGMPKERFSAEFPKEGPSILRIQQVVRGDSAAYFCASSPLSSETQYFGPGTRLLVL.

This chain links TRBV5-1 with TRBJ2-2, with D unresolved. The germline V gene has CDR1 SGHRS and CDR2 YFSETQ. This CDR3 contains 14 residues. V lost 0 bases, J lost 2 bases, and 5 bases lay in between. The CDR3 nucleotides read TGCGCCAGCAGCTTGGACTATAACACCGGGGAGCTGTTTTTT. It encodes CASSLDYNTGELFF. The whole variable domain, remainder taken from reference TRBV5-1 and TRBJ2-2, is KAGVTQTPRYLIKTRGQQVTLSCSPISGHRSVSWYQQTPGQGLQFLFEYFSETQRNKGNFPGRFSGRQFSNSRSEMNVSTLELGDSALYLCASSLDYNTGELFFGEGSRLTVL.

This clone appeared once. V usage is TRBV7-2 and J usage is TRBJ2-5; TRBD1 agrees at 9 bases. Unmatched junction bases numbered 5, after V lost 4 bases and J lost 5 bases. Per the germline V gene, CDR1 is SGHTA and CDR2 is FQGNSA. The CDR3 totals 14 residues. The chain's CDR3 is CASSSGQGSETQYF. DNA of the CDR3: TGTGCCAGCAGCTCGGGACAGGGAAGCGAGACCCAGTACTTC.

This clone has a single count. CDR3 loop: CASSLARTTYEQYF. DNA of the CDR3: TGTGCCAGCAGCTTAGCGAGGACAACCTACGAGCAGTACTTC. The V call is TRBV7-8, the J call TRBJ2-7; possible D gene TRBD1, 5 bases. The CDR3 length is 14 residues. Germline V gene sequence: CDR1 SGHVS, CDR2 FQNEAQ. Trimming removed 0 bases at V and 2 bases at J, with 8 bases between.

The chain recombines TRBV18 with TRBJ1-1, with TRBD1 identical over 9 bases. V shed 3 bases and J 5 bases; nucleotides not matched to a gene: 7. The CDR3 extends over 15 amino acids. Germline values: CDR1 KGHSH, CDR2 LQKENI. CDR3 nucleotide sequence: TGTGCCAGCTCACCTCGAACAGGGGGCGGGACTGAAGCTTTCTTT. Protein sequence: CASSPRTGGGTEAFF.

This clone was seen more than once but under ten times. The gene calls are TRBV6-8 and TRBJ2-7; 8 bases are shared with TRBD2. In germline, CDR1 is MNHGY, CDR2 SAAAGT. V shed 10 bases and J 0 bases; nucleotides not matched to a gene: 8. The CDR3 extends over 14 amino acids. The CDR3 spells CANRTSGPSYEQYF. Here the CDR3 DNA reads TGTGCCAACCGCACTAGCGGTCCCTCCTACGAGCAGTACTTC.

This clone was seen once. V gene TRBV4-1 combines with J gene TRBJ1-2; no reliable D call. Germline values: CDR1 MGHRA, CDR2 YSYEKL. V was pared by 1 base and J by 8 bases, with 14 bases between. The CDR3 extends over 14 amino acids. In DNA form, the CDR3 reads TGCGCCAGCAGCCAAGGACCCGCCCAGGCGGGCTACACCTTC. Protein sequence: CASSQGPAQAGYTF.

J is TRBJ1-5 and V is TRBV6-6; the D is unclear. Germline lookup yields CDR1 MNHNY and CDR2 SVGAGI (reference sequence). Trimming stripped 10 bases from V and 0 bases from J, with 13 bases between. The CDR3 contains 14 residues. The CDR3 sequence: CATQNQFSNQPQHF. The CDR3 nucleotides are TGTGCCACCCAAAACCAGTTTAGCAATCAGCCCCAGCATTTT.

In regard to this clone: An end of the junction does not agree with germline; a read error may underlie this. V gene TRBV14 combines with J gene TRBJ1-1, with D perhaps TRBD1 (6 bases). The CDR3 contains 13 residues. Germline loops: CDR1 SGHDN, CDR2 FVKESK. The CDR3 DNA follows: TGTGCCAGCAGCCAGTATAGAGGGGGTTCAAATATCTTT. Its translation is CASSQYRGGSNIF.

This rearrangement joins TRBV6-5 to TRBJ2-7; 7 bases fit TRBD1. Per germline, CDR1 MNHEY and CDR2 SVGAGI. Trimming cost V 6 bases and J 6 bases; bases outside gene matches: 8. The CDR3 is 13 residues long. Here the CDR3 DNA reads TGTGCCAGCAGCGAGGACAGGACTGGCGAGCAGTACTTC. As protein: CASSEDRTGEQYF.

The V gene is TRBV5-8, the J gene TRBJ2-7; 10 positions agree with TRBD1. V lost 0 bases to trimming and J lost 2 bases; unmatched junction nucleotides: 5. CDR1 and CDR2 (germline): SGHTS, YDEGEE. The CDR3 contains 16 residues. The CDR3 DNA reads TGTGCCAGCAGCTTGGCTGGGGGGACAGGGGCCTACGAGCAGTACTTC. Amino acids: CASSLAGGTGAYEQYF.

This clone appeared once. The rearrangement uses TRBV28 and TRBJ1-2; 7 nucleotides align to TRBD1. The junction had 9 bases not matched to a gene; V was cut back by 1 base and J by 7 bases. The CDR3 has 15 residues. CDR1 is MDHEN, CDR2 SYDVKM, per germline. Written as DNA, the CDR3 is TGTGCCAGCAGTTTATTTAAAAAGGCAGGGGGTGGCTACACCTTC. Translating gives CASSLFKKAGGGYTF.

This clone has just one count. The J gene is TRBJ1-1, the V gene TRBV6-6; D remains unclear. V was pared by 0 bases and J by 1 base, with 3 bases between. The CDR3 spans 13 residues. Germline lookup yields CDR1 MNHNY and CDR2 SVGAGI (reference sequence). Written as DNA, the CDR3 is TGTGCCAGCAGTTACTCCAGGAACACTGAAGCTTTCTTT. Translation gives CASSYSRNTEAFF.

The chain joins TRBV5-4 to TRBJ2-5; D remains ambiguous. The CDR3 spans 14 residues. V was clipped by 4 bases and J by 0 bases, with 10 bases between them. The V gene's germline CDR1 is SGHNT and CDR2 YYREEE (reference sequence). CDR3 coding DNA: TGTGCCAGCAGCCCCTGGCAGAACCAAGAGACCCAGTACTTC. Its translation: CASSPWQNQETQYF. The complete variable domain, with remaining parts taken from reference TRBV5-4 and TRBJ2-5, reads ETGVTQSPTHLIKTRGQQVTLRCSSQSGHNTVSWYQQALGQGPQFIFQYYREEENGRGNFPPRFSGLQFPNYSSELNVNALELDDSALYLCASSPWQNQETQYFGPGTRLLVL.

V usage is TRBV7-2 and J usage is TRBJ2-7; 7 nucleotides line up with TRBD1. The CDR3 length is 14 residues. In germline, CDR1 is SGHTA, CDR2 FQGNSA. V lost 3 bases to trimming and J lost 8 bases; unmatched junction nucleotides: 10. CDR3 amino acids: CASSFKQGPPKQYF. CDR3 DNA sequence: TGTGCCAGCAGCTTTAAACAGGGGCCCCCCAAGCAGTACTTC. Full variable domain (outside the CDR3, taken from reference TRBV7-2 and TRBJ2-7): GAGVSQSPSNKVTEKGKDVELRCDPISGHTALYWYRQSLGQGLEFLIYFQGNSAPDKSGLPSDRFSAERTGGSVSTLTIQRTQQEDSAVYLCASSFKQGPPKQYFGPGTRLTVT.

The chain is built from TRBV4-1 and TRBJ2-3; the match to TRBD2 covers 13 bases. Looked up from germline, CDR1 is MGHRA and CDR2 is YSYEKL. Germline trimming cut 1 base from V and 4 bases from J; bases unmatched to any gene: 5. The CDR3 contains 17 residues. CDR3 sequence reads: CASSQGGLAGFSDTQYF. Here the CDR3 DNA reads TGCGCCAGCAGCCAAGGGGGACTAGCGGGATTTTCAGATACGCAGTATTTT.

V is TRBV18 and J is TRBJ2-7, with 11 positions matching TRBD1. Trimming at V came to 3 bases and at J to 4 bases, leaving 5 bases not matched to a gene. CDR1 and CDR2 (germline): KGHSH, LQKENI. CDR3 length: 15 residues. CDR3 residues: CASSPRTGGGYEQYF. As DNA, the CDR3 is TGTGCCAGCTCACCCCGGACAGGGGGCGGGTACGAGCAGTACTTC.

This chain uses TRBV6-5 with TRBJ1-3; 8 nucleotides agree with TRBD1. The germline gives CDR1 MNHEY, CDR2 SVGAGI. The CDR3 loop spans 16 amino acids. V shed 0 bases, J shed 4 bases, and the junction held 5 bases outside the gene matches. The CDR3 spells CASSYSWRTGGNTIYF. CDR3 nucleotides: TGTGCCAGCAGTTACTCGTGGAGGACAGGGGGAAACACCATATATTTT.

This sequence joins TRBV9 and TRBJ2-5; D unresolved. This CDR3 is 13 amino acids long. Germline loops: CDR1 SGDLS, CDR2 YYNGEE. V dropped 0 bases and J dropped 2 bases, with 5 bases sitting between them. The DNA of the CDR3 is TGTGCCAGCAGCGTAGGACAACAAGAGACCCAGTACTTC. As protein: CASSVGQQETQYF. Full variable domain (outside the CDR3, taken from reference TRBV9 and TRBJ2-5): DSGVTQTPKHLITATGQRVTLRCSPRSGDLSVYWYQQSLDQGLQFLIQYYNGEERAKGNILERFSAQQFPDLHSELNLSSLELGDSALYFCASSVGQQETQYFGPGTRLLVL.